Sequencing of this T cell receptor beta chain was carried out in a study of T cell responses to AZD1222 COVID-19 vaccine. Overall study findings and caveats: Two AZD1222 doses significantly raised spike-specific TCR breadth and depth over controls. Only six or seven AZD1222 recipients were seropositive at baseline. The sample set comprised mostly white British donors with more females, and clonal diversity was possibly underestimated. Close to half of spike-specific TCRs reportedly recognize unmutated variant regions.

A remark on this clone: The antigen remains unidentified.

Using immunoSEQ multiplex PCR, the repertoire was profiled, and TCRdb retains in-frame clones only, with some absent. The sample shows roughly 25,000 clones, roughly nine tenths of them seen only once. The source material was peripheral blood, sampled 28 days after the second AZD1222 dose. The clonotype was recovered from an adult who received the AZD1222 COVID-19 vaccine.

The CDR3 DNA reads TGTGCCAGCAGCTGGGGTGCCTCTGGAAACACCATATATTTT. Protein: CASSWGASGNTIYF. The J gene is TRBJ1-3, the V gene TRBV5-4; D is uncertain. The V and J ends lost 3 bases and 0 bases respectively, with 7 bases between them. This CDR3 has 14 residues. The germline V gene encodes CDR1 SGHNT and CDR2 YYREEE (reference sequence).